This T cell receptor beta chain was captured by sequencing in a study of PD-1 blockade in classical Hodgkin lymphoma (dated by TCRdb to 2019 to 2021). Regarding the complete study: Nivolumab dosing was 3 mg/kg intravenously every 2 weeks, continuing until either disease progression or unacceptable toxicity. The study used CyTOF and TCR beta sequencing to define a peripheral blood immune signature of response to PD-1 blockade in classical Hodgkin lymphoma.

The time point tag for this specimen amounts to: cycle 2 day 1 (C2D1) of nivolumab. Relapse after autologous stem cell transplantation had occurred in all trial patients, and cohorts A, B and C were distinguished by prior brentuximab vedotin exposure. The trial cohort was composed of about 53 patients with relapsed/refractory classical Hodgkin lymphoma, for whom complete response, partial response or progressive disease was recorded as best overall response. In the multi-cohort phase II CheckMate 205 trial, trial patients received single-agent nivolumab. Best overall response was determined by an independent review committee according to the 2007 International Working Group response criteria. PBMCs from the trial were collected at three points: immediately before nivolumab initiation (C1D1), and during therapy at cycle 2 day 1 and cycle 4 day 1. After peripheral blood was drawn into 8 mL Vacutainer Cell Preparation Tubes, PBMCs were isolated by centrifugation and then cryopreserved.

CDR3 length: 13 amino acids, cysteine to phenylalanine. The kept DNA is CDR3 alone, 39 bases in frame from the first base. The germline V and J ends show losses of 5 bases and 7 bases respectively, and no gene match explains 6 bases of the junction. Via the germline V gene, CDR1 is SGHTA and CDR2 FQGNSA. The Qiagen DNeasy kit was used to extract genomic DNA from unsorted PBMCs and from the negatively selected CD4+ and CD8+ fractions. TCR beta CDR3 regions were amplified by immunoSEQ multiplex PCR using primers annealing to V and J segments. A synthetic immune receptor repertoire was used to minimize amplification bias, and any remaining bias was removed computationally after sequencing. In the paper's pipeline: Custom Python scripts were used to quantify repertoire diversity as the Shannon entropy index. Unsorted, CD4+ and CD8+ repertoires were analyzed separately, except for combined analyses in which CD4+ and CD8+ sequences were merged in silico. Clonal expansion was defined as at least a 2-fold frequency increase after treatment relative to C1D1, with a pseudocount of 0.5 for undetected baseline clones. Singleton clones were defined as clones with 0 or 1 copy at C1D1, and non-singleton clones were defined as clones with 2 or more copies. Clones expanded in unsorted samples were assigned a CD4+, CD8+ or unknown annotation through matching of protein sequences in sorted samples from the same patient. Wilcoxon tests on paired samples were used to test diversity changes from C1D1 to C4D1. TCRdb took over this immuneACCESS table, retaining in-frame rearrangements with V and J assigned. Such tables are incomplete; in checked studies, under half of the missing clones stem from an unresolved V gene, and the remainder is unexplained. V and J calls and clone size are as listed in that table; D and trimming were resolved from the DNA. Recorded for this sample are 45,000 to 50,000 clones; 80% of them occurred a single time. Around 22% of the sample lies in the top ten.

What the work shows at the level of the full study, not this receptor alone: Baseline diversity similar to that of newly diagnosed patients was observed in trial patients achieving complete response, whereas significantly lower diversity was observed in partial responders and progressors. Only a single clinical trial cohort was studied, and what caused the repertoire differences, possibly disease activity or prior therapy, remained undefined. By C4D1, a significant rise was seen in CD4+ TCR diversity but not in CD8+ TCR diversity (p=0.0027 vs p=0.16), and the rise was most apparent among complete responders (p=0.02). Lower diversity was seen in patients whose nivolumab began less than 1 year after ASCT, and these patients were left out of later analyses so that immune reconstitution would not confound the results. Baseline TCR diversity was reported to be lower in newly diagnosed patients than in healthy donors, and even lower in relapsed/refractory patients.

About this clone itself: Its binding antigen is unknown. Qualities for individual bases were not recorded, and no much larger clone is one base off.

The chain links TRBV7-2 with TRBJ1-2; 8 of the junction bases match TRBD1. This sequence was found in a human donor with classical Hodgkin lymphoma. The starting material was peripheral blood mononuclear cells (PBMCs), obtained before the second cycle of nivolumab. CDR3 loop: CASSPDRVGGYTF. The nucleotides are TGTGCCAGCAGCCCGGACAGGGTGGGTGGCTACACCTTC. The CDR3, completed at both ends by the reference TRBV7-2 and TRBJ1-2 genes, gives the full variable domain GAGVSQSPSNKVTEKGKDVELRCDPISGHTALYWYRQSLGQGLEFLIYFQGNSAPDKSGLPSDRFSAERTGGSVSTLTIQRTQQEDSAVYLCASSPDRVGGYTFGSGTRLTVV.